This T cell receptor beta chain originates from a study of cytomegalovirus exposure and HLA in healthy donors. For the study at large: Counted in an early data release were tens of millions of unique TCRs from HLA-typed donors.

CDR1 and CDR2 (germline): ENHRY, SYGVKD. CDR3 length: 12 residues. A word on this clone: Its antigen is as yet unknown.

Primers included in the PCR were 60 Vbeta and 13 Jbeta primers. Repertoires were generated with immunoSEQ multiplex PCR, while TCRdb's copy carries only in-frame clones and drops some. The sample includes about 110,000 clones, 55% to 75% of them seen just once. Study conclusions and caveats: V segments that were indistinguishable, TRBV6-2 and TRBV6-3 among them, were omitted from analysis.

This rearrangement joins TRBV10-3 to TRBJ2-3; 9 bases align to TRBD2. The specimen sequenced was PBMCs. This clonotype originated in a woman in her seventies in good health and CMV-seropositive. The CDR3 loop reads CVTAGGGDTQYF. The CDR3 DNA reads TGTGTTACAGCGGGGGGAGGAGATACGCAGTATTTT.